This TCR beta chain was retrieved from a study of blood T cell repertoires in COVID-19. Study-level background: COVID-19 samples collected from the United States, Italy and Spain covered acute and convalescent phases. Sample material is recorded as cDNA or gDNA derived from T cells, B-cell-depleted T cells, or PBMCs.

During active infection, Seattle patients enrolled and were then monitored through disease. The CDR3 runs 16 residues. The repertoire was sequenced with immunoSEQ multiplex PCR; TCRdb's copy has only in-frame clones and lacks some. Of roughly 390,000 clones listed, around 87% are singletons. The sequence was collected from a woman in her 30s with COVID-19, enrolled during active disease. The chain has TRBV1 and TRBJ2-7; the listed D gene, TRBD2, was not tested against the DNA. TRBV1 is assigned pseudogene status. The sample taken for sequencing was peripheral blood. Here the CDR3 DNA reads TGCACCAGCAGCCTCTTCCGGACTAGCGGGAGATACGAGCAGTACTTC. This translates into CTSSLFRTSGRYEQYF.